Presented here are 5 T cell receptor beta chains from one specimen sequenced in a study of shared clonotypes between healthy human individuals. The assay was immunoSEQ multiplex PCR, and TCRdb's table has in-frame clones only and misses some. The table lists some 1.5 million clones, nearly 99% of them singletons. Sequenced: naive CD4+ T cells sorted from blood. Described subset: CD45RA+ positively selected. Receptors originate from a man in his thirties or forties in good health.

The chain joins TRBV6-6 to TRBJ2-7; 7 bases line up with TRBD1. The CDR3 loop spans 14 amino acids. With 7 bases clipped from V and 0 bases from J, the junction kept 6 bases outside the gene matches. Germline loops: CDR1 MNHNY, CDR2 SVGAGI (reference sequence). CDR3 sequence reads: CASKVTGSSYEQYF. DNA of the CDR3: TGTGCCAGCAAGGTGACAGGGAGCTCCTACGAGCAGTACTTC.

V usage is TRBV11-2 and J usage is TRBJ2-1; no definite D call. Germline CDR1 and CDR2: SGHAT and FQNNGV. This CDR3 has 13 amino acids. V was trimmed by 1 base and J by 6 bases, leaving 7 bases between them. CDR3 region: CASSLGPSNEQFF. The CDR3 coding sequence is TGTGCCAGCAGCTTAGGTCCCTCCAATGAGCAGTTCTTC.

V gene TRBV9 combines with J gene TRBJ2-7, with 13 bases aligning to TRBD2. With 3 bases clipped from V and 3 bases from J, the junction kept 6 bases outside the gene matches. Germline lookup yields CDR1 SGDLS and CDR2 YYNGEE. This CDR3 has 16 residues. CDR3 residues: CASSAYGTSGDYEQYF. The CDR3 DNA reads as TGTGCCAGCAGCGCATACGGGACTAGCGGGGACTACGAGCAGTACTTC.

The genes are TRBV15 and TRBJ1-1; 9 bases map to TRBD1. CDR3 length: 18 amino acids. Germline CDR1 and CDR2: LNHNV and YYDKDF (reference sequence). V lost 2 bases to trimming and J lost 1 base; unmatched junction nucleotides: 11. For the CDR3, the DNA is TGTGCCACCAGCAGACAACCGGGACAGGGAGCATGGAACACTGAAGCTTTCTTT. Its protein product is CATSRQPGQGAWNTEAFF.

The chain employs TRBV5-1 and TRBJ2-5; D unclear. Germline values: CDR1 SGHRS, CDR2 YFSETQ. V shed 3 bases and J shed 1 base, with 10 bases lying between them. There are 14 residues in the CDR3. CDR3 amino acids: CASSSQIGQETQYF. As DNA, the CDR3 is TGCGCCAGCAGCTCTCAGATTGGCCAAGAGACCCAGTACTTC.